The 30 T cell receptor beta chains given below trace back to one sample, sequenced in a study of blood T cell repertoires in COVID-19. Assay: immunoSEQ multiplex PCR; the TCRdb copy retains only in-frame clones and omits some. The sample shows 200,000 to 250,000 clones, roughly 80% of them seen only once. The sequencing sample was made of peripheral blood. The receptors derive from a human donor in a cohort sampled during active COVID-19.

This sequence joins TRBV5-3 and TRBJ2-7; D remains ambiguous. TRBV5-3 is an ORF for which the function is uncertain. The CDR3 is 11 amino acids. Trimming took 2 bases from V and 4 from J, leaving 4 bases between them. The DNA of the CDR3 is TGTGCCAGAAGCTTTCCATACGAGCAGTACTTC. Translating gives CARSFPYEQYF.

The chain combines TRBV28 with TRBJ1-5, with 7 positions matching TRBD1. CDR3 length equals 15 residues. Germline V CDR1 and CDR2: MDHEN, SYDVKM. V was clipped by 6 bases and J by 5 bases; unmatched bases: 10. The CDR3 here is CASRTPTGFHQPQHF. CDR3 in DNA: TGTGCCAGCAGAACCCCGACAGGGTTCCATCAGCCCCAGCATTTT.

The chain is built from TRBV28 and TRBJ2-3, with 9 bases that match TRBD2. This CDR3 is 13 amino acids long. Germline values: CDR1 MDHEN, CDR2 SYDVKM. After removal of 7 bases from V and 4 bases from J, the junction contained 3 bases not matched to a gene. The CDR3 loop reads CASIAGASDTQYF. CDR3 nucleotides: TGTGCCAGCATAGCGGGAGCGTCAGATACGCAGTATTTT. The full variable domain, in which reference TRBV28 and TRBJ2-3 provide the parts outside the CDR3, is DVKVTQSSRYLVKRTGEKVFLECVQDMDHENMFWYRQDPGLGLRLIYFSYDVKMKEKGDIPEGYSVSREKKERFSLILESASTNQTSMYLCASIAGASDTQYFGPGTRLTVL.

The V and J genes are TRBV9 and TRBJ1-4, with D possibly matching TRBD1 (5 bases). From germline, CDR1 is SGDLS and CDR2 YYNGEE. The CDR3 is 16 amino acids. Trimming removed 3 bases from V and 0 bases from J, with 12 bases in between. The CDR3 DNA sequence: TGTGCCAGCAGCGGGCCCGGGGGAGCAACTAATGAAAAACTGTTTTTT. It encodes CASSGPGGATNEKLFF.

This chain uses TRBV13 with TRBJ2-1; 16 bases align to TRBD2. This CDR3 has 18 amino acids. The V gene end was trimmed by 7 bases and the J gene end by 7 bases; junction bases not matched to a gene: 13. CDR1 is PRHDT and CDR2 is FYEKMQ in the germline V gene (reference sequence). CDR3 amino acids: CASTREGLAGGIENEQFF. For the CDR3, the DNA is TGTGCCAGCACTCGAGAGGGACTAGCGGGAGGGATCGAGAATGAGCAGTTCTTC.

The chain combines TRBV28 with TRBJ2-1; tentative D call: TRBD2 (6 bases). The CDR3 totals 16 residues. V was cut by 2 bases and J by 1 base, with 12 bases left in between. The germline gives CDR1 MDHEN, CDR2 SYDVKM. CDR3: CASSLLAGLSYNEQFF. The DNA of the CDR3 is TGTGCCAGCAGTTTACTGGCCGGACTATCCTACAATGAGCAGTTCTTC. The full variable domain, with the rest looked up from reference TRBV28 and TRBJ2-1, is DVKVTQSSRYLVKRTGEKVFLECVQDMDHENMFWYRQDPGLGLRLIYFSYDVKMKEKGDIPEGYSVSREKKERFSLILESASTNQTSMYLCASSLLAGLSYNEQFFGPGTRLTVL.

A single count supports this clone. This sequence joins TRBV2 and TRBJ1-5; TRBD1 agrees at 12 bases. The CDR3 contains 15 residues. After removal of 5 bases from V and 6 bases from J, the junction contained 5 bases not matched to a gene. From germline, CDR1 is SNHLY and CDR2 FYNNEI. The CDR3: CASSSQGQGAQPQHF. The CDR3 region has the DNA TGTGCCAGCAGTTCTCAGGGACAGGGGGCTCAGCCCCAGCATTTT. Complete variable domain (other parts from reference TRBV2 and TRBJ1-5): EPEVTQTPSHQVTQMGQEVILRCVPISNHLYFYWYRQILGQKVEFLVSFYNNEISEKSEIFDDQFSVERPDGSNFTLKIRSTKLEDSAMYFCASSSQGQGAQPQHFGDGTRLSIL.

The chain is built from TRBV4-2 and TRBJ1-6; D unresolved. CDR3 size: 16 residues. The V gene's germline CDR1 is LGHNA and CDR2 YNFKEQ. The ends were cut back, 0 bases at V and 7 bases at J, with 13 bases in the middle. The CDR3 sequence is CASSQDTLAGNSPLHF. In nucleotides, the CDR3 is TGTGCCAGCAGCCAAGATACGCTGGCGGGGAATTCACCCCTCCACTTT.

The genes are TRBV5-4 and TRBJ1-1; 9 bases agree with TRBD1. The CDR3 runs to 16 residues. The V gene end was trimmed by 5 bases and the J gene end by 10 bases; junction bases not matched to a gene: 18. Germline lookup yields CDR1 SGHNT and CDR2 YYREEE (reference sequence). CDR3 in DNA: TGTGCCAGCAGTTCCGGGACAGGGTCCGGTTGGGTGGGAGCTTTCTTT. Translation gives CASSSGTGSGWVGAFF.

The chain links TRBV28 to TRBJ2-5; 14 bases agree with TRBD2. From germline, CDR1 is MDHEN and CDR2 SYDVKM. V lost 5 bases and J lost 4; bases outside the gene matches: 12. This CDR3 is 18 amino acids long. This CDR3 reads CASSLGLAGGVFRETQYF. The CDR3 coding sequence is TGTGCCAGCAGTCTCGGACTAGCGGGAGGAGTTTTCCGAGAGACCCAGTACTTC.

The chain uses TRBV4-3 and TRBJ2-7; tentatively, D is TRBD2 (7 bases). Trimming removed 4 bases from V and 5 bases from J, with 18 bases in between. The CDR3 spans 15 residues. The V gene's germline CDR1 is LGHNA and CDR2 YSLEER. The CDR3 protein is CASSLWISGGDEQYF. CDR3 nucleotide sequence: TGCGCCAGCAGCCTCTGGATCTCGGGGGGCGACGAGCAGTACTTC.

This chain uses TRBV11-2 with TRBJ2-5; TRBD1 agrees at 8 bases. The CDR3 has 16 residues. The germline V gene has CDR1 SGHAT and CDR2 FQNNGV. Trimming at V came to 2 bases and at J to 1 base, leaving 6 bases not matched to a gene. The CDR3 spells CASSLPGGAIQETQYF. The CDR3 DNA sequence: TGTGCCAGCAGCTTACCAGGGGGCGCAATCCAAGAGACCCAGTACTTC.

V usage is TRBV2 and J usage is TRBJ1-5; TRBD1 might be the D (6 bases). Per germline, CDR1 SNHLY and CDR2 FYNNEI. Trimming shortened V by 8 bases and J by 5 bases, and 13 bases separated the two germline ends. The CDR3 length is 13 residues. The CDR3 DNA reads TGTGCCAGCTGTAGACAGGCCTATCAGCCCCAGCATTTT. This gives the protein CASCRQAYQPQHF.

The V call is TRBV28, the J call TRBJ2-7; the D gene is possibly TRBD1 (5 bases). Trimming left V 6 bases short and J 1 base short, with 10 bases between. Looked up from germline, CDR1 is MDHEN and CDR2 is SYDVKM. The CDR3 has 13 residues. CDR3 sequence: CASRRQGSYEQYF. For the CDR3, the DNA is TGTGCCAGCAGGAGGCAGGGTTCCTACGAGCAGTACTTC.

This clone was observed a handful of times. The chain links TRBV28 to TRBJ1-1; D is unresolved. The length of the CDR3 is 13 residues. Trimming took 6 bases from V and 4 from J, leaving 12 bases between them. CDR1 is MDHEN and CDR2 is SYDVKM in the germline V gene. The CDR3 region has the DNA TGTGCCAGCAGCCTTGTGGCCGCCACTGAAGCTTTCTTT. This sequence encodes CASSLVAATEAFF.

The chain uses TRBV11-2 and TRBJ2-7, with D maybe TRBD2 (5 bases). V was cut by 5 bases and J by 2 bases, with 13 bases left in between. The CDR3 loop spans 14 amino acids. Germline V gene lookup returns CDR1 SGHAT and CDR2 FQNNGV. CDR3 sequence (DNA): TGTGCCAGCAGCCTTCGGAGCGGTACCTACGAGCAGTACTTC. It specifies CASSLRSGTYEQYF.

This CDR3 is CASSLNLRGSTDTQYF. The CDR3 region has the DNA TGTGCCAGCAGCTTAAATCTCCGGGGAAGCACAGATACGCAGTATTTT. The J gene is TRBJ2-3, the V gene TRBV7-2; possibly TRBD2 for D (5 bases). V shed 2 bases and J shed 0 bases, with 12 bases lying between them. Germline loops: CDR1 SGHTA, CDR2 FQGNSA. The CDR3 is made up of 16 amino acids.

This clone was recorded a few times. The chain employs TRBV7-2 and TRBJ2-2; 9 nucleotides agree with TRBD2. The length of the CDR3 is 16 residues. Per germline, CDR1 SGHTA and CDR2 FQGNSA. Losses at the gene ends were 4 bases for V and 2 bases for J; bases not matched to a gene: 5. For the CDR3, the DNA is TGTGCCAGCAGCTCCCCAGCGGGAGGAAACACCGGGGAGCTGTTTTTT. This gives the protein CASSSPAGGNTGELFF.

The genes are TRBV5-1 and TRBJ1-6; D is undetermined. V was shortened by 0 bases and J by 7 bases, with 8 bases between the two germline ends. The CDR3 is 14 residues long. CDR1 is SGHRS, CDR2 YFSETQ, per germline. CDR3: CASSLEQINSPLHF. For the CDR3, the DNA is TGCGCCAGCAGCTTGGAACAGATAAATTCACCCCTCCACTTT.

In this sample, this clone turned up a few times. CDR3 in amino acids: CASSDPQGDGYTF. Written as DNA, the CDR3 is TGCGCCAGCAGCGATCCACAGGGTGATGGCTACACCTTC. The chain has TRBV5-1 and TRBJ1-2; TRBD1 might be the D (6 bases). CDR1 SGHRS and CDR2 YFSETQ come from the germline V gene. This CDR3 has 13 residues. V was trimmed by 4 bases and J by 6 bases, leaving 13 bases between them.

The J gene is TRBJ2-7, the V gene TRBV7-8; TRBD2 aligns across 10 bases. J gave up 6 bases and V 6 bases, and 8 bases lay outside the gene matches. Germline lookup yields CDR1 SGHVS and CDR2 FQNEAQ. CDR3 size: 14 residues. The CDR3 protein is CASSRSGRVSEQYF. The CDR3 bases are TGTGCCAGCAGTCGAAGCGGGAGGGTTTCCGAGCAGTACTTC.

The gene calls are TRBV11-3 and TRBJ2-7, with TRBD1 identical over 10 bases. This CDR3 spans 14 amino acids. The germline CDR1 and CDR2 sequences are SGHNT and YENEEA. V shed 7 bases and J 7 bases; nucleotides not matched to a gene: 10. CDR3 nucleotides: TGTGCCAGCACACCGGGACAGGGGAACGGAGAGCAGTACTTC. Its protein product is CASTPGQGNGEQYF.

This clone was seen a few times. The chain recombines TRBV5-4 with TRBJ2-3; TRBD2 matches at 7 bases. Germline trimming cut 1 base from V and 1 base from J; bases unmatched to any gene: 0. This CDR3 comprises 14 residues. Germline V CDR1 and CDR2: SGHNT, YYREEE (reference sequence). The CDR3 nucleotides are TGTGCCAGCAGCTTGCGGGAGGGCACAGATACGCAGTATTTT. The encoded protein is CASSLREGTDTQYF.

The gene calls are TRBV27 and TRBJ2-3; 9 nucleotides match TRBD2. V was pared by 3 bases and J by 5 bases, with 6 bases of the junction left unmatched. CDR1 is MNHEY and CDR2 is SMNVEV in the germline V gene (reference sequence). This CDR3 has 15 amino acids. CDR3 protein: CASSLSSGSGDTQYF. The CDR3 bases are TGTGCCAGCAGTTTGAGTAGCGGGAGTGGAGATACGCAGTATTTT.

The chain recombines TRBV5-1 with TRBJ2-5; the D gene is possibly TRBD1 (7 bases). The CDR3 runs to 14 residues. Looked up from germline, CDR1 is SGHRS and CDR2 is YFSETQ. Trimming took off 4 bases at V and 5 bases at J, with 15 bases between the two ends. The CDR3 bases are TGCGCCAGCAGCCGACAGGGTGGGGGGGAGACCCAGTACTTC. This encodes CASSRQGGGETQYF.

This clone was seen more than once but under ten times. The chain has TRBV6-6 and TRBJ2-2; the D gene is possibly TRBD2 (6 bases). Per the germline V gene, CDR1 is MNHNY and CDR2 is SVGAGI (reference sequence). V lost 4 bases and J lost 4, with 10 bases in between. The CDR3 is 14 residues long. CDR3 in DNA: TGTGCCAGCAGTTCTGGGACTCCCACCGGGGAGCTGTTTTTT. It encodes CASSSGTPTGELFF.

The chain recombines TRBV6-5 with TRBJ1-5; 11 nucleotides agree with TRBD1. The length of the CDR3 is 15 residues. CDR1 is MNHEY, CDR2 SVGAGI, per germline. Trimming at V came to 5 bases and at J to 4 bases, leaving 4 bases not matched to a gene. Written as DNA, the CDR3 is TGTGCCAGCAGTATCGGACAGGGGGCAAATCAGCCCCAGCATTTT. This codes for CASSIGQGANQPQHF.

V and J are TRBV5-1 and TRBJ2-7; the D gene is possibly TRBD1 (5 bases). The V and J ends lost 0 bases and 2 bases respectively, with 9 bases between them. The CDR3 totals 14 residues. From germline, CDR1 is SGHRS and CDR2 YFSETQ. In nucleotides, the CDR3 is TGCGCCAGCAGCTTGGCCACAGGAACCTACGAGCAGTACTTC. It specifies CASSLATGTYEQYF.

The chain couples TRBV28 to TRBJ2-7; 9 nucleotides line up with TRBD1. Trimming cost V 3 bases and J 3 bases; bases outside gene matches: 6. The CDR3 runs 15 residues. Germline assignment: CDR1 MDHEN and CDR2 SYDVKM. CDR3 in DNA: TGTGCCAGCAGTTTGGCGGGACAGGGTCGCTACGAGCAGTACTTC. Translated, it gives CASSLAGQGRYEQYF.

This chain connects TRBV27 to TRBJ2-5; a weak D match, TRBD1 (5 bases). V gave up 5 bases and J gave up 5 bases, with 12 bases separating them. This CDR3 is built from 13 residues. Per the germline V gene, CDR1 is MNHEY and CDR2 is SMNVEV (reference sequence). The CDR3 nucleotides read TGTGCCAGCAGTCCAGGACAAGGGGAGACCCAGTACTTC. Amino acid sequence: CASSPGQGETQYF.